This entry describes one T cell receptor (beta chain). This clonotype was observed many times. Its specific antigen is unknown. No clone much larger than this one lies a single base away; base qualities are absent. The CDR3 measures 16 amino acids from cysteine to phenylalanine. The read is trimmed to its CDR3 DNA, 48 bases read in frame from base 1. CDR1 and CDR2, looked up from the germline V gene, are KGHSH and LQKENI. The junction shows trimming of 5 bases on V and 2 bases on J, and the gene matches do not reach 9 bases of it. The sample's time point label, decoded: newly diagnosed GD, antithyroid drugs for less than 3 months. For both TCR sequencing and RNA sequencing, RNA was extracted from PBMCs using TRIzol. Graves' disease was diagnosed according to American Thyroid Association guidelines. Patients for the study were recruited at an endocrinology department in Xi'an, China. Each patient gave 9 to 10 milliliters of peripheral blood, collected in an EDTA anticoagulant tube. Ficoll Paque Plus density gradient separation was used to isolate PBMCs, and no further T cell sorting was done. An Agilent 2100 Bioanalyzer and agarose gel were used to assess RNA quality, and a NanoDrop 2000 was used to measure RNA concentration.

Receptor amplification or capture employed multiplex PCR. Sequencing was performed on an Illumina HiSeq 4000. iRepertoire HTBI primers and Arm-PCR amplification of CDR3 regions were used to construct TCR beta libraries. Before sequencing, the PCR products underwent gel purification. The authors' pipeline ran thus. A total of roughly 58 TRBV and 14 TRBJ segments were identified across samples and were used for gene usage analysis of CDR3 amino acid clonotypes. COPE and FqMerger were used to merge filtered high-quality paired reads into contigs. Contigs were aligned with BLAST to IMGT TRBV, TRBD and TRBJ reference genes, and CDR3 was defined per IMGT. Any clonotype with a frequency above 0.1% was counted as a highly expanded clone. Repertoire diversity was measured by Shannon entropy, and V-J evenness by the Gini coefficient. A clonotype was considered public if more than one individual shared it. The public reads were reprocessed in TCRdb via fastp at Q25 and MiXCR, keeping in-frame beta chains. One record per CDR3 amino acid sequence lists the most common genes and DNA. The V and J calls reflect TCRdb's pipeline rather than the authors' work. The sample table contains a few hundred thousand distinct CDR3 sequences; only one count was recorded for about 17% of them. Less than 15% of the sample goes to the ten largest clones.

The sample originates from a study of regulatory T cells in long-lasting Graves disease (dated by TCRdb to the early 2020s). Broadly, across the study: Patients with newly diagnosed Graves' disease had been on antithyroid drugs for under 3 months. Persistent Graves' disease patients were compared with newly diagnosed Graves' disease patients by peripheral blood TCR sequencing and RNA sequencing. The study was conducted in China and was registered as a clinical trial. A total of around 35 samples underwent TCR sequencing: about 13 from persistent and some 20 from newly diagnosed Graves' disease patients.

The research as a whole found: Only the TCR beta chain was sequenced and analyzed. A larger number of public clonotypes was shared among persistent patients (around 2,700) than among newly diagnosed patients (roughly 930). As a limitation, the authors acknowledged that the small sample size may reduce accuracy. Peripheral blood alone was examined, since thyroid tissue, which constituted the primary lesion, could not be accessed. Lower TCR Shannon entropy and fewer highly expanded clones were observed in persistent Graves' disease patients than in newly diagnosed patients, which suggested clonal expansion. Preferential use of TRBV28, TRBJ1-2 and TRBJ2-5 was observed in persistent disease, whereas TRBV20-1 and TRBJ2-1 were favored in newly diagnosed disease.

These data were likewise used in another study, on T cells in Graves' hyperthyroidism and ophthalmopathy. The second paper further reports: Stable Graves' hyperthyroidism was defined as no progression to ophthalmopathy during 18 months of follow-up. The hyperthyroidism patients were between 18 and 65 years old and newly diagnosed, with a disease duration of less than 2 months. The study excluded patients with uncontrolled infections, other autoimmune diseases, pregnancy or lactation. Diagnoses were established on the basis of clinical symptoms, serum thyroxine and TRAb, thyroid ultrasound, and orbital computed tomography. The TCR CDR3 was subjected to a first round of RT-PCR using the HTBI primer set and the Qiagen OneStep RT-PCR kit. Most expanded thyroid clonotypes (frequency above 0.001) were also found in blood, which suggests that blood repertoires may mirror thyroid immune responses. A model built on a 13 V-J signature distinguished ophthalmopathy from stable hyperthyroidism, reaching about 88% sensitivity and approximately 83% specificity in cross-validation and 80%/75% in testing. In validation, the model predicted progression to ophthalmopathy with 55% to 71% sensitivity and 72% to 85% specificity, a median of approximately 6.7 months before onset. TCR V-J signatures able to tell the groups apart were searched for in a discovery cohort of some 100 patients, of whom roughly 42 had Graves' ophthalmopathy and around 56 had stable Graves' hyperthyroidism. Prospective prediction of ophthalmopathy was tested in an independent validation cohort consisting of fewer than 20 hyperthyroidism patients and about 17 patients who later progressed to ophthalmopathy. For training and testing, the 100 or so patients in the discovery cohort were randomly divided in a 7:3 ratio. Thyroid tissue and blood T-cell repertoires from about six Graves' hyperthyroidism patients were also compared in the study. Following sampling, methimazole starting at 30 mg daily was given to hyperthyroidism patients, and high-dose intravenous methylprednisolone was given to ophthalmopathy patients. Libraries were constructed in a second round of multiplex PCR, after which size selection and purification were performed. Sequencing of the libraries was done on an Illumina HiSeq2000 using paired-end 100 bp reads. SOAPnuke was used to process the raw data, removing reads that contained adapters or uncalled bases, had a mean Phred below 15, or lacked an exact match to the constant primer or identifier. High-quality paired reads were merged with COPE v1.2.5, and unique nucleotide sequences were defined as clonotypes. MiTCR v1.1 was used to align clonotypes to the IMGT TRBV, TRBD and TRBJ reference segments. The analysis was restricted to V-J combinations with a frequency above 0.0001, which together covered over 99% of the repertoires. A TCS score was defined as the ratio of F50 (clonal expansion) to E x V (chaos), with BLOSUM62-based TCRdist applied between CDR3 peptides within each V-J. Welch's t-statistics and random forest reduced several hundred V-J features to roughly 13, which were used in a naive Bayes classifier (R e1071). No statistical method was used to fix the sample size in advance, and group allocation was not hidden from the investigators. The paper describes TCR Vbeta CDR3 sequencing of 140 or so peripheral blood samples, made up of some 42 ophthalmopathy patients, roughly 72 hyperthyroidism patients and 17 progressor patients.

The sequence came from a woman aged 30 to 39 with Graves disease. Donor details come from another sample of the same person, matched by shared clones. Recombination linked TRBV18 to TRBJ1-1, with TRBD1 matching 9 junction bases. The sample consisted of peripheral blood mononuclear cells (PBMCs), taken at new diagnosis, from a patient treated with antithyroid drugs. At the DNA level, the sequence is TGTGCCAGCTCATCACAGGGGGCCGGGGCTAACACTGAAGCTTTCTTT. This codes for CASSSQGAGANTEAFF.